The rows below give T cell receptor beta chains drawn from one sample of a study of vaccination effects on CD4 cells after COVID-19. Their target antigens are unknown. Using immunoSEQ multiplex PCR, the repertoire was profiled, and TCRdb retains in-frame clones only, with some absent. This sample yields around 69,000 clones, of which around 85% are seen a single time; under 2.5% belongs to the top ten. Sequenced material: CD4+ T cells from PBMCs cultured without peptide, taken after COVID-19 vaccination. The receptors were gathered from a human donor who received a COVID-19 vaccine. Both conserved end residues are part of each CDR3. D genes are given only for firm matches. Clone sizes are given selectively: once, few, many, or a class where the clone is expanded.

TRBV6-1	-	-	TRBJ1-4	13	TGTGCCAGCAGTGAATACCGCAGGGAAAAACTGTTTTTT	CASSEYRREKLFF
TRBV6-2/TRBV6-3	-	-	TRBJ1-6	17	TGTGCCAGCAGTTACTCCCGAGGAGGAGGGTTACCATCTCCCCTCCACTTT	CASSYSRGGGLPSPLHF
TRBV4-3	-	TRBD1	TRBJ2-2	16	TGCGCCAGCAGCCCCGGCAGGGGGCTGATCACCGGGGAGCTGTTTTTT	CASSPGRGLITGELFF
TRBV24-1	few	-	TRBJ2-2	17	TGTGCCACCAGTGATTTAATTGGCGGGACGAACACCGGGGAGCTGTTTTTT	CATSDLIGGTNTGELFF
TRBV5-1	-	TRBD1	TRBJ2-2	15	TGCGCCAGCAGCAGGACAGGGGTGAACACCGGGGAGCTGTTTTTT	CASSRTGVNTGELFF
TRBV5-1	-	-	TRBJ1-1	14	TGCGCCAGCAGCCCGGGACGCCGGAACACTGAAGCTTTCTTT	CASSPGRRNTEAFF
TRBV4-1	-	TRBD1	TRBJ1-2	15	TGCGCCAGCAGCCAGCCCTCCGACAGGGTTAATGGCTACACCTTC	CASSQPSDRVNGYTF
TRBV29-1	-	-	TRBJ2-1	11	TGCAGCTCTCGGGGGTACAATGAGCAGTTCTTC	CSSRGYNEQFF
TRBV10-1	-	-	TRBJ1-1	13	TGCGCCAGCAGTGGGCAAGGGTATACTGAAGCTTTCTTT	CASSGQGYTEAFF
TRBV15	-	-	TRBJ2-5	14	TGTGCCACCAGCAGAGATGTGGGTGGTGAGACCCAGTACTTC	CATSRDVGGETQYF
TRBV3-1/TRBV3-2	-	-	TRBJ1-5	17	TGTGCCAGCAGCCGCTCCAGTGGGGGAAGGAGCAATCAGCCCCAGCATTTT	CASSRSSGGRSNQPQHF
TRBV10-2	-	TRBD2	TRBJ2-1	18	TGCGCCAGCAGTGAGACCGGACTAGCGGGGGGCTACTACAATGAGCAGTTCTTC	CASSETGLAGGYYNEQFF
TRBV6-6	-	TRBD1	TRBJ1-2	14	TGTGCCAGCAGTAGACAGGGGGCCCCCTATGGCTACACCTTC	CASSRQGAPYGYTF
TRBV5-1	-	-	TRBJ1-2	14	TGCGCCAGCAGCTTCGGAGGTCTAGGCTATGGCTACACCTTC	CASSFGGLGYGYTF
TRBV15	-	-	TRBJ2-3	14	TGTGCCACCAGCAGAGTGGGAATCACAGATACGCAGTATTTT	CATSRVGITDTQYF
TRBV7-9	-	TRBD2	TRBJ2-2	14	TGTGCCAGCAGTCCCGGGACTAGCGTCGGGGAGCTGTTTTTT	CASSPGTSVGELFF
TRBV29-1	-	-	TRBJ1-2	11	TGCAGCGTGGGGGGGGACTATGGCTACACCTTC	CSVGGDYGYTF
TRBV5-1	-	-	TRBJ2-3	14	TGCGCCAGCAGCTTGGGACAGAGCACAGATACGCAGTATTTT	CASSLGQSTDTQYF
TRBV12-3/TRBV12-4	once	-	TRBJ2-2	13	TGTGCCAGCACCCTCCGAGTAGCCGGGGAGCTGTTTTTT	CASTLRVAGELFF
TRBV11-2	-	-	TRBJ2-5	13	TGTGCCAGCAGCCCAGGGGCCCAAGAGACCCAGTACTTC	CASSPGAQETQYF
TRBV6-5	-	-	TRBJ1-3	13	TGTGCCAGCCTACGGCTCTCTGGAAACACCATATATTTT	CASLRLSGNTIYF
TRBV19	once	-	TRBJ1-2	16	TGTGCCAGTAGTATTGTTCTGGGCACCGTAAGGGATGGCTACACCTTC	CASSIVLGTVRDGYTF
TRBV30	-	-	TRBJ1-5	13	TGTGCCTGGAGTGTAGATGGGGGTCAGCCCCAGCATTTT	CAWSVDGGQPQHF
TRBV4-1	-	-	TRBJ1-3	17	TGCGCCAGCAGCCGAGGACGGGCCTCCGGCGCTGGAAACACCATATATTTT	CASSRGRASGAGNTIYF
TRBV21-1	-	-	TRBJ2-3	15	TGTGCCAGCAACTCCCCGGAGCGGGAAACAGATACGCAGTATTTT	CASNSPERETDTQYF
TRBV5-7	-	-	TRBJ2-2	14	TGTGCCAGTAGGACAGCCCAAGTCACCGGGGAGCTGTTTTTT	CASRTAQVTGELFF
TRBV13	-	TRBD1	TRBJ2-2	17	TGTGCCAGCAGCCCGAAGGGACAGGCATTCATCATCGAGGAGCTGTTTTTT	CASSPKGQAFIIEELFF
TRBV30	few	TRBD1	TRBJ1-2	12	TGTGCCTGGAGTGGGACAGGGGGTGGCTACACCTTC	CAWSGTGGGYTF
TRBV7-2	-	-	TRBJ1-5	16	TGTGCCAGCAGCTTAGCATGGCAGCGGAGCAATCAGCCCCAGCATTTT	CASSLAWQRSNQPQHF
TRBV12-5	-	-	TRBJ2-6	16	TGTGCTAGTGGAGGGGGAACTAGCTTTGAGGCCAACGTCCTGACTTTC	CASGGGTSFEANVLTF
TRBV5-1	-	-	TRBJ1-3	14	TGCGCCAGCAGCTTGGGCAGTTCCGGAAACACCATATATTTT	CASSLGSSGNTIYF
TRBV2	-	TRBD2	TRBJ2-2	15	TGTGCCAGCAGTGTCTGGGGAGGGGACACCGGGGAGCTGTTTTTT	CASSVWGGDTGELFF
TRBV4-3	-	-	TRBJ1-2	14	TGCGCCAGCAGCCAGGAGGTGGCGACCGGTGGCTACACCTTC	CASSQEVATGGYTF
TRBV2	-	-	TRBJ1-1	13	TGTGCCAGCAGTGACAGTTGGAACACTGAAGCTTTCTTT	CASSDSWNTEAFF
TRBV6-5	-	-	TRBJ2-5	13	TGTGCCAGCAGTTACCGGGAAGGGCAGACCCAGTACTTC	CASSYREGQTQYF
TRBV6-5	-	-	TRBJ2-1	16	TGTGCCAGCAGTTACTTATCCAGGGGTGGCTACAATGAGCAGTTCTTC	CASSYLSRGGYNEQFF
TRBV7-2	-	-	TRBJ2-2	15	TGTGCCAGCAGCTTAGCGCCGGCACCCACCGGGGAGCTGTTTTTT	CASSLAPAPTGELFF
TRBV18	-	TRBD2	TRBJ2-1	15	TGTGCCAGCTCACCAAGCGGGGGGATCAACAATGAGCAGTTCTTC	CASSPSGGINNEQFF
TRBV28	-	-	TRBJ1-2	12	TGTGCCAGCAGGCCGGGGGGGTATGGCTACACCTTC	CASRPGGYGYTF
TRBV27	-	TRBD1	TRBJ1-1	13	TGTGCCAGCAGTCCGACAGGGGCCACTGAAGCTTTCTTT	CASSPTGATEAFF
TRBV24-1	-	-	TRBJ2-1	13	TGTGCCACCGGAAGGGGCATGTACAATGAGCAGTTCTTC	CATGRGMYNEQFF
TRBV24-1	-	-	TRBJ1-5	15	TGTGCCACCAGTGACGGGGGCCCAAGCAATCAGCCCCAGCATTTT	CATSDGGPSNQPQHF
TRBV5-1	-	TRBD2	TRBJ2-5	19	TGCGCCAGCAGCAGATCCGGGACTAGCGGGGTGCTGTACCAAGAGACCCAGTACTTC	CASSRSGTSGVLYQETQYF
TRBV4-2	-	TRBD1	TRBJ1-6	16	TGTGCCAGCAGCCAAGGTTTACAGGGGACAGGGTCACCCCTCCACTTT	CASSQGLQGTGSPLHF
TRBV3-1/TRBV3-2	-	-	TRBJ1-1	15	TGTGCCAGCAGCCAAGGGCCGTCCCCGAACACTGAAGCTTTCTTT	CASSQGPSPNTEAFF